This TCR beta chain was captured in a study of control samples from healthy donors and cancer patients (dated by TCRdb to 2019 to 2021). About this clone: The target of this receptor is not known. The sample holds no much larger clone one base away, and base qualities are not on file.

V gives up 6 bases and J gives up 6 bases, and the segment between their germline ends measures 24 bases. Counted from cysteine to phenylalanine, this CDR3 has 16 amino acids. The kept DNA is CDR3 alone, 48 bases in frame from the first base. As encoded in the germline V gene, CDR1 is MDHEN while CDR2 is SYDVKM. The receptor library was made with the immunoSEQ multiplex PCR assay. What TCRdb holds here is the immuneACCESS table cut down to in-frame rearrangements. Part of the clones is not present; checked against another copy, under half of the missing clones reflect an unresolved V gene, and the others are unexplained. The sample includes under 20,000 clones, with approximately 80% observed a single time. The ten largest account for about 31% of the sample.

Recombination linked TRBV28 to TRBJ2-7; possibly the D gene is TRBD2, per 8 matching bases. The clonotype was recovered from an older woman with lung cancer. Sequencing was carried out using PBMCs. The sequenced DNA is TGTGCCAGCAGACCCGAAGGGGGCGGGGGGCGAGGCGAGCAGTACTTC. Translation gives CASRPEGGGGRGEQYF.